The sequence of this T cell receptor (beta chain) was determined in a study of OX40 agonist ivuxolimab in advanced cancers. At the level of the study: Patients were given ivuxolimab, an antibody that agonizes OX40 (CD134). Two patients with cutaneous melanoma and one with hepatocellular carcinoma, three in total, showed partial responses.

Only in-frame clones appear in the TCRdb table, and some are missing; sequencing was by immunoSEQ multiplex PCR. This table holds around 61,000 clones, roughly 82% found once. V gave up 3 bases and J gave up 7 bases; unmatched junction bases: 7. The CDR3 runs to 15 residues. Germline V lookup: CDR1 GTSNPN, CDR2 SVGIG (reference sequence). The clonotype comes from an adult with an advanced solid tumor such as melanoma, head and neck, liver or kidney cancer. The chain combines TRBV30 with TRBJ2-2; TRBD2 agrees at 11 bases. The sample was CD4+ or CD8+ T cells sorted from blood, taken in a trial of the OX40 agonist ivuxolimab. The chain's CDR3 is CAWRPGLAVSGELFF. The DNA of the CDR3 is TGTGCCTGGAGGCCGGGACTAGCGGTCAGCGGGGAGCTGTTTTTT. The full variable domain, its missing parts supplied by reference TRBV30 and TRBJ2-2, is SQTIHQWPATLVQPVGSPLSLECTVEGTSNPNLYWYRQAAGRGLQLLFYSVGIGQISSEVPQNLSASRPQDRQFILSSKKLLLSDSGFYLCAWRPGLAVSGELFFGEGSRLTVL.